This T cell receptor (beta chain) was identified during a study of metastatic and nonmetastatic thyroid tumors. CDR3 length: 15 residues. The V and J ends lost 5 bases and 5 bases, in that order; junction bases with no gene match: 6. Germline CDR1 is MDHEN and CDR2 is SYDVKM. Each patient went into thyroid surgery without having received any treatment. This clone ranks as medium-sized. MiXCR reprocessed the PCR reads for TCRdb. The sample has about 35,000 clones; less than 30% are singletons. Material: blood. This chain links TRBV28 with TRBJ2-5; 12 bases line up with TRBD2. The receptor was isolated from a female donor with papillary thyroid cancer or a benign thyroid nodule (not recorded which). Some clones in this sample may be carry-over from other donors' samples. The CDR3 DNA sequence: TGTGCCAGCAGTCCTAGCGGGGGGGCCGGGGAGACCCAGTACTTC. Protein: CASSPSGGAGETQYF. Full variable domain (rest looked up from reference TRBV28 and TRBJ2-5): DVKVTQSSRYLVKRTGEKVFLECVQDMDHENMFWYRQDPGLGLRLIYFSYDVKMKEKGDIPEGYSVSREKKERFSLILESASTNQTSMYLCASSPSGGAGETQYFGPGTRLLVL.